The 14 T cell receptor beta chains reported below all come from one sample, sequenced in a study of blood T cell repertoires in COVID-19. Assay used: immunoSEQ multiplex PCR; TCRdb lists only in-frame clones, some missing. The repertoire includes about 200,000 clones, around three quarters of them detected once, and 4.5% to 7% sits in the top ten. Material for sequencing was peripheral blood. The source is a woman between 65 and 79 years old with acute or convalescent COVID-19.

The CDR3 loop reads CASSPYAGGVEAFF. DNA for the CDR3: TGTGCCAGCTCACCCTACGCCGGCGGTGTTGAAGCTTTCTTT. This chain joins TRBV18 and TRBJ1-1; no clear D gene. Deletions cut 3 bases from V and 7 bases from J, with 15 bases between. Germline V gene sequence: CDR1 KGHSH, CDR2 LQKENI. This CDR3 is 14 amino acids long.

This clone has at least ten counts. This chain uses TRBV4-1 with TRBJ2-7; 11 bases are a match to TRBD2. Germline-derived CDR1 and CDR2 are MGHRA and YSYEKL. Trimming removed 2 bases from V and 6 bases from J; junction bases left unmatched: 12. This CDR3 contains 17 residues. CDR3 nucleotide sequence: TGCGCCAGCAGCCAACTAAATATGGGACTAGCGGAAGGCGAGCAGTACTTC. Its translation is CASSQLNMGLAEGEQYF.

This clone has more than one count but fewer than ten. The rearrangement uses TRBV6-6 and TRBJ2-7; 9 nucleotides align to TRBD2. With 8 bases clipped from V and 1 base from J, the junction kept 6 bases outside the gene matches. The CDR3 sequence is 14 residues long. Germline V gives CDR1 MNHNY, CDR2 SVGAGI (reference sequence). CDR3 in amino acids: CASLGLARSYEQYF. The DNA for the CDR3 is TGTGCCAGCTTAGGACTAGCGAGATCCTACGAGCAGTACTTC.

The chain uses TRBV5-4 and TRBJ2-7, with a weak D call TRBD1 (6 bases). Trimming took 2 bases from V and 1 from J, leaving 16 bases between them. The germline CDR1 and CDR2 sequences are SGHNT and YYREEE (reference sequence). The CDR3 runs to 16 residues. The CDR3 region is CASSFDLGRGSYEQYF. The CDR3 DNA reads as TGTGCCAGCAGCTTCGACCTGGGCAGGGGATCCTACGAGCAGTACTTC. The whole variable domain, filled in from reference TRBV5-4 and TRBJ2-7, reads ETGVTQSPTHLIKTRGQQVTLRCSSQSGHNTVSWYQQALGQGPQFIFQYYREEENGRGNFPPRFSGLQFPNYSSELNVNALELDDSALYLCASSFDLGRGSYEQYFGPGTRLTVT.

The rearrangement uses TRBV11-2 and TRBJ2-1; 13 bases agree with TRBD2. The germline gives CDR1 SGHAT, CDR2 FQNNGV. This CDR3 is 13 amino acids long. V shed 5 bases and J 10 bases; nucleotides not matched to a gene: 2. Written as DNA, the CDR3 is TGTGCCAGCAGCGAGGGACTAGCGGGAGAGCAGTTCTTC. Its protein product is CASSEGLAGEQFF.

The genes are TRBV5-6 and TRBJ1-1, with D perhaps TRBD1 (6 bases). Germline V gives CDR1 SGHDT, CDR2 YYEEEE. The CDR3 runs 15 residues. The V gene lost 4 bases and the J gene lost 1 base, with 14 bases spanning the gap. The CDR3 DNA follows: TGTGCCAGCAGCACCAGACAGGTCTCGAACACTGAAGCTTTCTTT. This translates into CASSTRQVSNTEAFF.

This chain uses TRBV10-3 with TRBJ1-1, with 7 bases aligning to TRBD1. The CDR3 totals 13 residues. Germline CDR1 ENHRY, CDR2 SYGVKD. The junction had 2 bases not matched to a gene; V was cut back by 6 bases and J by 1 base. CDR3 protein: CAISRQGNTEAFF. DNA of the CDR3: TGTGCCATCAGCCGACAGGGGAACACTGAAGCTTTCTTT.

The chain combines TRBV27 with TRBJ2-5, with 12 positions matching TRBD2. Trimming cost V 6 bases and J 4 bases; bases outside gene matches: 9. This CDR3 has 16 amino acids. CDR1 and CDR2 (germline): MNHEY, SMNVEV (reference sequence). The CDR3 spells CASSPILAGGRETQYF. The CDR3 nucleotides are TGTGCCAGCAGCCCTATACTAGCGGGAGGTCGAGAGACCCAGTACTTC.

This chain joins TRBV14 and TRBJ1-2, with a possible D match to TRBD1 (5 bases). Trimming removed 4 bases at V and 0 bases at J, with 9 bases between. CDR3 size: 14 residues. Germline CDR1 reads SGHDN; CDR2 reads FVKESK. The CDR3 loop is CASSLGTSNYGYTF. The CDR3 DNA reads as TGTGCCAGCAGCCTTGGGACTTCTAACTATGGCTACACCTTC.

The gene calls are TRBV19 and TRBJ1-2; 8 bases are a match to TRBD1. Trimming removed 5 bases from V and 6 bases from J; junction bases left unmatched: 11. CDR1 and CDR2 (germline): LNHDA, SQIVND (reference sequence). The CDR3 spans 15 residues. DNA for the CDR3: TGTGCCAGTAGTCCCCTGGGACAGGCTTTAGATGGCTACACCTTC. Its translation is CASSPLGQALDGYTF. The variable domain in full, with the rest retrieved from reference TRBV19 and TRBJ1-2, is DGGITQSPKYLFRKEGQNVTLSCEQNLNHDAMYWYRQDPGQGLRLIYYSQIVNDFQKGDIAEGYSVSREKKESFPLTVTSAQKNPTAFYLCASSPLGQALDGYTFGSGTRLTVV.

The V and J genes are TRBV5-4 and TRBJ2-3; TRBD1 is a possible D gene (5 bases). Trimming removed 0 bases at V and 1 base at J, with 9 bases between. The length of the CDR3 is 15 residues. Germline V gives CDR1 SGHNT, CDR2 YYREEE (reference sequence). This CDR3 reads CASSLEVGGTDTQYF. For the CDR3, the DNA is TGTGCCAGCAGCTTGGAGGTAGGGGGCACAGATACGCAGTATTTT.

The rearrangement uses TRBV15 and TRBJ1-5; maybe TRBD1 (5 bases). Trimming removed 5 bases at V and 7 bases at J, with 21 bases between. Per germline, CDR1 LNHNV and CDR2 YYDKDF (reference sequence). The CDR3 spans 16 residues. CDR3 sequence: CATSELYDVGHQPQHF. Here the CDR3 DNA reads TGTGCCACCAGCGAGCTCTACGATGTGGGGCACCAGCCCCAGCATTTT.

The chain couples TRBV6-6 to TRBJ1-1; maybe TRBD1 (6 bases). This CDR3 contains 13 residues. The V gene lost 10 bases and the J gene lost 1 base, with 13 bases spanning the gap. Germline-derived CDR1 and CDR2 are MNHNY and SVGAGI (reference sequence). CDR3 nucleotide sequence: TGTGCCACCTACGGGGGGGCGAACACTGAAGCTTTCTTT. It codes for CATYGGANTEAFF.

The chain combines TRBV27 with TRBJ1-5, with D possibly matching TRBD1 (5 bases). This CDR3 region has 15 residues. Per the germline V gene, CDR1 is MNHEY and CDR2 is SMNVEV (reference sequence). V lost 3 bases and J lost 8, with 17 bases in between. CDR3 DNA: TGTGCCAGCAGTTTCTCGCGCGGGACCAGGGAGCCCCAGCATTTT. This translates into CASSFSRGTREPQHF.